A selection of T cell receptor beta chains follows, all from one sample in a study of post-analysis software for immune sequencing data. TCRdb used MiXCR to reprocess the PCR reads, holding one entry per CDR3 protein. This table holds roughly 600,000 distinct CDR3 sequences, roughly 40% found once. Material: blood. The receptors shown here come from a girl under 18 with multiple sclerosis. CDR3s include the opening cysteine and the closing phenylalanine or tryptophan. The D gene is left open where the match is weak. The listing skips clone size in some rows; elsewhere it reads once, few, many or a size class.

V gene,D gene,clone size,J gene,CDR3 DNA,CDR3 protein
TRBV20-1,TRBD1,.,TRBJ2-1,TGCAGTGCCCCCAGGGGGACATTGTACAATGAGCAGTTCTTC,CSAPRGTLYNEQFF
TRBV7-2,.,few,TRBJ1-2,TGTGCCAGCAGCCCCTGGACACAAGCCGTCCTTAACTATGGCTACACCTTC,CASSPWTQAVLNYGYTF
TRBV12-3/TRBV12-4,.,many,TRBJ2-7,TGTGCCAGCAGGGGGGCTCCCTCCTACGAGCAGTACTTC,CASRGAPSYEQYF
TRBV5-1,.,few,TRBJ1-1,TGCGCCAGCAGCCCACCACAGGGCGCGAACACTGAAGCTTTCTTT,CASSPPQGANTEAFF
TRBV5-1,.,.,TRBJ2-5,TGCGCCAGCAGCCTTTCCGGATCCTCGGAGACCCAGTACTTC,CASSLSGSSETQYF
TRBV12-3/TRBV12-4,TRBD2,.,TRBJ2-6,TGTGCCAGCAGTTTGAGTCCCGGGACTAGCGGGATCGGGGCCAACGTCCTGACTTTC,CASSLSPGTSGIGANVLTF
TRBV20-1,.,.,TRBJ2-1,TGCAGTGCTTCTTCCCCAGCAGGGAGTAGCAATGAGCAGTTCTTC,CSASSPAGSSNEQFF
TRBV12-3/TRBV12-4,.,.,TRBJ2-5,TGTGCCAGCAGTTTGAGGGGGTCGGCCAATCAGTACTTC,CASSLRGSANQYF
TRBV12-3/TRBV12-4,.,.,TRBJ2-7,TGTGCCAGCAGTTTAGGGGACTGGTACGAGCAGTACTTC,CASSLGDWYEQYF
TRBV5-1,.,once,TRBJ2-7,TGCGCCAGCAGCTTGGTCGACGGGACCTACGAGCAGTACTTC,CASSLVDGTYEQYF
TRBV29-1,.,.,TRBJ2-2,TGCAGCGTTGGACCGAACACCGGGGAGCTGTTTTTT,CSVGPNTGELFF
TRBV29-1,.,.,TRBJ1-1,TGCAGCGTTGACGGGGCCTCAATGGGACCGGAAGCTTTCTTT,CSVDGASMGPEAFF
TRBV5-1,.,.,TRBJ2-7,TGCGCCAGCAGCTTTGGCAGGGGCAACGAGCAGTACTTC,CASSFGRGNEQYF
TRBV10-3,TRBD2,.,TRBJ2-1,TGTGCCGTAGCGGGGCAGACCTACAATGAGCAGTTCTTC,CAVAGQTYNEQFF
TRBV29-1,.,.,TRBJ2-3,TGCAGCGCCGGATACAGGGCTAGGACAGATACGCAGTATTTT,CSAGYRARTDTQYF
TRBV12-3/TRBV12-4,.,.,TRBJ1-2,TGTGCCAGCGCCGGGACGGTAAACTATGGCTACACCTTC,CASAGTVNYGYTF
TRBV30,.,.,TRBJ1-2,TGTGCCTGGAGTGTACACGAGGCACTCAGGGATGGCTACACCTTC,CAWSVHEALRDGYTF
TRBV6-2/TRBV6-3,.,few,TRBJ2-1,TGTGCCAGCAGATATTTAGCGGTCTACAATGAGCAGTTCTTC,CASRYLAVYNEQFF
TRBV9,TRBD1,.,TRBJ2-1,TGTGCCAGCAGCCCGAGGACAGGGACTGCATGGGAGCAGTTCTTC,CASSPRTGTAWEQFF
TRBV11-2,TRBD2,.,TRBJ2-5,TGTGCCAGCAGCTTAGGTAGCGGGATTTACCCGATTTTACTTAAACAGACCCAGTACTTC,CASSLGSGIYPILLKQTQYF
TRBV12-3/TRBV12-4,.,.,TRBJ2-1,TGTGCCAGCAAATTAGGGGAGTACAATGAGCAGTTCTTC,CASKLGEYNEQFF
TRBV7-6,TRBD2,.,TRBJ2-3,TGTGCCAGCAGCACTAGGCGGGAGGAGATAGATACGCAGTATTTT,CASSTRREEIDTQYF
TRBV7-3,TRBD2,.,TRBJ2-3,TGTGCCAGCAGCTTAACGCCTAGCGGGGGGCCTGATACGCAGTATTTT,CASSLTPSGGPDTQYF
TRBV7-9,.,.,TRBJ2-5,TGTGCCAGCAGCTTAGCGGGAGAAAGGCTAGTGACCCAGTACTTC,CASSLAGERLVTQYF
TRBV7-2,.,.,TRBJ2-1,TGTGCCAGCAGCTTTAATCCAAGACAGGTCTTCTACAATGAGCAGTTCTTC,CASSFNPRQVFYNEQFF
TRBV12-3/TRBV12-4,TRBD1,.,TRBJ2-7,TGTGCCAGCAGGCCGACAGGGTTCCACGAGCAGTACTTC,CASRPTGFHEQYF
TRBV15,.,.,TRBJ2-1,TGTGCCACCAGCCTTCTAGACAGTAACAATGAGCAGTTCTTC,CATSLLDSNNEQFF
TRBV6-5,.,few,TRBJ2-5,TGTGCCAGCAGTTACGACCAATTGACAGGCGAACGCGAGACCCAGTACTTC,CASSYDQLTGERETQYF
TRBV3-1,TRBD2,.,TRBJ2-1,TGTGCCAGCAGCCAAGGGATTTTGCTAGCGGGAGAAACCTACAATGAGCAGTTCTTC,CASSQGILLAGETYNEQFF
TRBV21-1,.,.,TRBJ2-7,TGTGCCAGCAGCCGTACCCGATCAGGGTTCTACGAGCAGTACTTC,CASSRTRSGFYEQYF
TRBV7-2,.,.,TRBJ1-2,TGTGCCAGCAGCTTAGGCTCATCCAATTATGGCTACACCTTC,CASSLGSSNYGYTF
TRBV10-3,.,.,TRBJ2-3,TGTGCCATCAGCGCAAAGGAGGGGGGGTCGACAGATACGCAGTATTTT,CAISAKEGGSTDTQYF
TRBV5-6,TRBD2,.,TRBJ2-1,TGTGCCAGCAGCTTGGTTACTAGCGGGAAGAGCTCCTACAATGAGCAGTTCTTC,CASSLVTSGKSSYNEQFF
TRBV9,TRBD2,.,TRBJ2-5,TGTGCCAGCAGCTCCGGGGGGGCAACGTACCAAGAGACCCAGTACTTC,CASSSGGATYQETQYF
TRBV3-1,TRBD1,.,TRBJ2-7,TGTGCCAGCAGCCAGGGACAGGGGGCGTTGTACGAGCAGTACTTC,CASSQGQGALYEQYF
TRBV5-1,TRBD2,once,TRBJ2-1,TGCGCCAGCAGCCTCCCGACTAGCGGGAGCTCCTACAATGAGCAGTTCTTC,CASSLPTSGSSYNEQFF
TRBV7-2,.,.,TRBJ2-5,TGTGCCAGCAGCTCCGATTGGGGGGAGACCCAGTACTTC,CASSSDWGETQYF
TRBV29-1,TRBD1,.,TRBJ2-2,TGCAGCGCTGTGGGACAGGGGAGCCCCGGGGAGCTGTTTTTT,CSAVGQGSPGELFF
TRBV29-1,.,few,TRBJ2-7,TGCAGCGTTGACAGTGGTAACTACGAGCAGTACTTC,CSVDSGNYEQYF
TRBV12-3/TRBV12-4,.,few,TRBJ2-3,TGTGCCAGCAGTTTGTCTCTAGGGACAGATACGCAGTATTTT,CASSLSLGTDTQYF
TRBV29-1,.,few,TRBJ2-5,TGCAGCGCCCCGGGGGGCAGGGAGGAGACCCAGTACTTC,CSAPGGREETQYF
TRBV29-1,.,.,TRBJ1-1,TGCAGCGTTTGGCACTGGGGCAGGTACATGAACACTGAAGCTTTCTTT,CSVWHWGRYMNTEAFF
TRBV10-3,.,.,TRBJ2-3,TGTGCCGCCGCGGGGGCCCAGGTAGATACGCAGTATTTT,CAAAGAQVDTQYF
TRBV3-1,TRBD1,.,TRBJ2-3,TGTGCCAGCAGCCACTACAGGGGGCCCACAGATACGCAGTATTTT,CASSHYRGPTDTQYF